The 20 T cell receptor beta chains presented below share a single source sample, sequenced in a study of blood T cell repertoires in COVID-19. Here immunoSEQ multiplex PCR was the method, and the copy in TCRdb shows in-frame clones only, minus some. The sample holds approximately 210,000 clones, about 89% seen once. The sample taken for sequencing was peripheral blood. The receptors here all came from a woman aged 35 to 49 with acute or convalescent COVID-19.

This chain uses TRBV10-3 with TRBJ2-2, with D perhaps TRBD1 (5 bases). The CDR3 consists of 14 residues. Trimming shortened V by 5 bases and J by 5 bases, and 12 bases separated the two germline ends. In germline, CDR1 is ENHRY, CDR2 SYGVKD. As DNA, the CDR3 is TGTGCCATCAGTACAGGCCAGCTAACCGGGGAGCTGTTTTTT. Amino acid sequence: CAISTGQLTGELFF.

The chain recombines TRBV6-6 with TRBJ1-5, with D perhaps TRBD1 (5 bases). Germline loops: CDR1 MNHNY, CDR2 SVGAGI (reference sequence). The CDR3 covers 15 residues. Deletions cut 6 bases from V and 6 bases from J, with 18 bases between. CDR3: CASSSRGQGGQPQHF. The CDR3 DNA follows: TGTGCCAGCAGCTCCCGTGGGCAGGGTGGTCAGCCCCAGCATTTT.

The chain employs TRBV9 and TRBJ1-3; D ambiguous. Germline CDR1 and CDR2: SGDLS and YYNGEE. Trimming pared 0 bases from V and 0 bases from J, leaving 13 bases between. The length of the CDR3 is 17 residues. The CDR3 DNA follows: TGTGCCAGCAGCGTAGGTAGCTCGGGTCGCTCTGGAAACACCATATATTTT. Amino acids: CASSVGSSGRSGNTIYF.

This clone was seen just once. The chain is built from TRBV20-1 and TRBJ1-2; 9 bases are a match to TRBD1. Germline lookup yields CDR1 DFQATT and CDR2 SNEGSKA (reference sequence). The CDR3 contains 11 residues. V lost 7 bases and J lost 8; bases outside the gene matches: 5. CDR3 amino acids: CSGHRGLGYTF. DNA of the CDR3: TGCAGTGGTCACAGGGGGCTCGGCTACACCTTC.

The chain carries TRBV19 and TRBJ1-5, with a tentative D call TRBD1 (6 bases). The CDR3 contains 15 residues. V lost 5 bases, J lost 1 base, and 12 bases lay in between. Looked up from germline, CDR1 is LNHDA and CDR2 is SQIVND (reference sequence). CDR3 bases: TGTGCCAGTAGTGCCGAGGGGGAAAGCAATCAGCCCCAGCATTTT. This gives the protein CASSAEGESNQPQHF.

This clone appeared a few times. The CDR3 DNA reads TGTGCCAGCAGCCTAGGGGGACAGGGTGAAAATTCACCCCTCCACTTT. It specifies CASSLGGQGENSPLHF. This chain connects TRBV7-8 to TRBJ1-6; 9 bases line up with TRBD1. The CDR3 has 16 residues. Trimming at V came to 5 bases and at J to 7 bases, leaving 9 bases not matched to a gene. The germline V gene encodes CDR1 SGHVS and CDR2 FQNEAQ.

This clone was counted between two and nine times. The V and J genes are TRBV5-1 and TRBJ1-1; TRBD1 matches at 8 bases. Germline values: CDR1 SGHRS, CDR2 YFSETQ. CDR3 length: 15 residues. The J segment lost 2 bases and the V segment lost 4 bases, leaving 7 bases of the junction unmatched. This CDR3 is CASSKDRAINTEAFF. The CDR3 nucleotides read TGCGCCAGCAGCAAGGACAGGGCGATAAACACTGAAGCTTTCTTT.

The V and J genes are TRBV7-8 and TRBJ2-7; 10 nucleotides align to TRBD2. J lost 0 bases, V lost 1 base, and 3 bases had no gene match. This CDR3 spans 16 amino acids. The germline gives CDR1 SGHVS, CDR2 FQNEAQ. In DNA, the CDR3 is TGTGCCAGCAGCTTAGGGCTAGCGGGGGACTCCTACGAGCAGTACGTC. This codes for CASSLGLAGDSYEQYV.

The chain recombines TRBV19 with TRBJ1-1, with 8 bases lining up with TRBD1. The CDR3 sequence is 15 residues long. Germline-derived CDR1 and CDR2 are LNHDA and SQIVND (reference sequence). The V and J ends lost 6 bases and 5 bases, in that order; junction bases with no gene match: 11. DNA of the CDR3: TGTGCCAGTAGGTCAGGGGGCGTAAAGGGGACTGAAGCTTTCTTT. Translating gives CASRSGGVKGTEAFF.

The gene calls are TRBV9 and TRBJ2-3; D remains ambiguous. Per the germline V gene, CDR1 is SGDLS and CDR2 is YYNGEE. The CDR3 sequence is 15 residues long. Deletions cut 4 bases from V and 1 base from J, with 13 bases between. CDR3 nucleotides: TGTGCCAGCAGCCCAACACAGCAACGCACAGATACGCAGTATTTT. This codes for CASSPTQQRTDTQYF. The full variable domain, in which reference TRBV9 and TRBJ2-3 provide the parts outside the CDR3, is DSGVTQTPKHLITATGQRVTLRCSPRSGDLSVYWYQQSLDQGLQFLIQYYNGEERAKGNILERFSAQQFPDLHSELNLSSLELGDSALYFCASSPTQQRTDTQYFGPGTRLTVL.

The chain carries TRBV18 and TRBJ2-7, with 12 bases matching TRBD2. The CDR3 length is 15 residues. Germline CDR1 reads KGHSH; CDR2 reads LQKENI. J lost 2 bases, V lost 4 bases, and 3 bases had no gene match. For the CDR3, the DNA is TGTGCCAGCTCACTTTCTAGCGGGGGGGCCTACGAGCAGTACGTC. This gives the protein CASSLSSGGAYEQYV.

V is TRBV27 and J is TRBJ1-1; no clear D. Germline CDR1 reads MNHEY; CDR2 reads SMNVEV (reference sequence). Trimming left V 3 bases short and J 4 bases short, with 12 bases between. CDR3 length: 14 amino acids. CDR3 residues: CASSLAFGLTEAFF. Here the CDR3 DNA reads TGTGCCAGCAGTTTGGCGTTTGGACTCACTGAAGCTTTCTTT.

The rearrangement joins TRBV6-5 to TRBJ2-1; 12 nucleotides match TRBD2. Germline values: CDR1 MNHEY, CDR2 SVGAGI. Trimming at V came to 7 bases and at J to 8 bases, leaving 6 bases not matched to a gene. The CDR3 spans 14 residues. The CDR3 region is CASNLAGGPDEQFF. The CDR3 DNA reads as TGTGCCAGCAACCTAGCGGGGGGGCCGGATGAGCAGTTCTTC.

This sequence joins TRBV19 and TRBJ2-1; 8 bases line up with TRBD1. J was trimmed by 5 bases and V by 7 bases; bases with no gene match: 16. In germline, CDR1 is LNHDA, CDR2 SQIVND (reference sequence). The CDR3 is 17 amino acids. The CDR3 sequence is CASMPAGQGAVHNEQFF. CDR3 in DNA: TGTGCCAGTATGCCCGCAGGTCAGGGGGCGGTCCACAATGAGCAGTTCTTC.

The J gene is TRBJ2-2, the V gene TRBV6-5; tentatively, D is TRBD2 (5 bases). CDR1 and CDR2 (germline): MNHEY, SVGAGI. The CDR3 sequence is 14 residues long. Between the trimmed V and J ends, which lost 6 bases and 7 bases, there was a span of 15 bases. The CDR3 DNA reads TGTGCCAGCAGCCAACGGAGGTATAGCGGGGAGCTGTTTTTT. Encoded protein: CASSQRRYSGELFF.

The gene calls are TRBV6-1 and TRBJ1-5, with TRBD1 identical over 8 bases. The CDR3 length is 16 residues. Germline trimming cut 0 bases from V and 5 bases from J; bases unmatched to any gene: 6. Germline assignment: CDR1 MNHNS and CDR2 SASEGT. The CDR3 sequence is CASSEARLDRDQPQHF. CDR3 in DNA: TGTGCCAGCAGTGAAGCGCGACTGGACAGGGATCAGCCCCAGCATTTT.

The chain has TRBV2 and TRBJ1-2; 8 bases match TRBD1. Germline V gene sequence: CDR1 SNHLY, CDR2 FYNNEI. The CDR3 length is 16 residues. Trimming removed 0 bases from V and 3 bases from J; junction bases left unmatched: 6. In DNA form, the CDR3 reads TGTGCCAGCAGTGAAGCGATTGGACAGGGCGACTATGGCTACACCTTC. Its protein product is CASSEAIGQGDYGYTF.

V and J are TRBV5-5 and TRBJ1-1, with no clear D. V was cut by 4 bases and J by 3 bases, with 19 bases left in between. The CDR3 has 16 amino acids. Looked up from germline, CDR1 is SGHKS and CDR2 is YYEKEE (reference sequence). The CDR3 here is CASSHGGPGGYTEAFF. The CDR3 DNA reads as TGTGCCAGCAGCCATGGTGGGCCCGGAGGGTACACTGAAGCTTTCTTT.

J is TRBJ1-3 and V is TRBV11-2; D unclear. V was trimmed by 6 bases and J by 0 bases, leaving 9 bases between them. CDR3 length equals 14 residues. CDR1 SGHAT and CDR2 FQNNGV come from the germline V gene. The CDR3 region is CASRDFSSGNTIYF. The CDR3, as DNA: TGTGCCAGCAGAGACTTTTCCTCTGGAAACACCATATATTTT. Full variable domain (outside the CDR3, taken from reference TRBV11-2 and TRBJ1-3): EAGVAQSPRYKIIEKRQSVAFWCNPISGHATLYWYQQILGQGPKLLIQFQNNGVVDDSQLPKDRFSAERLKGVDSTLKIQPAKLEDSAVYLCASRDFSSGNTIYFGEGSWLTVV.

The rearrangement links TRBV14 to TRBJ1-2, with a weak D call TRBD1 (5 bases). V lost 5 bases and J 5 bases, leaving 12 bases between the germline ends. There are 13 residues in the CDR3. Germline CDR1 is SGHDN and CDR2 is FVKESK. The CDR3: CASSTGLNYGYTF. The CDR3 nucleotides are TGTGCCAGCAGCACGGGACTCAATTATGGCTACACCTTC.